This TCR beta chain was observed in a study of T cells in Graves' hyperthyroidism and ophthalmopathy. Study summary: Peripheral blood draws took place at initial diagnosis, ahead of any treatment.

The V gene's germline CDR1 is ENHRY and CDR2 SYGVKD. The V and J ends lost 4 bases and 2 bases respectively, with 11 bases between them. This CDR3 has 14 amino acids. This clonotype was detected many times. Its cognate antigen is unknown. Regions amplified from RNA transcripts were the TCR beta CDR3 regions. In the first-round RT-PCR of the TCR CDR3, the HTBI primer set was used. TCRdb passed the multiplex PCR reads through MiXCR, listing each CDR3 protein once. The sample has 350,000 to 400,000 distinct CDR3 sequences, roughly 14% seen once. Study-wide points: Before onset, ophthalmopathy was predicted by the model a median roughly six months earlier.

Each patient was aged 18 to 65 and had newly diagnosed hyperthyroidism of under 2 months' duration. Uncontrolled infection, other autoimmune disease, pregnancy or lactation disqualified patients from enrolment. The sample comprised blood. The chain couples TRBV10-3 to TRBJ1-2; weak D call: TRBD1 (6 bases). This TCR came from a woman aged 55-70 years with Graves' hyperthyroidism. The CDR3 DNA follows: TGTGCCATCAGTGGTGGACAGCTCAACTATGGCTACACCTTC. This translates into CAISGGQLNYGYTF.